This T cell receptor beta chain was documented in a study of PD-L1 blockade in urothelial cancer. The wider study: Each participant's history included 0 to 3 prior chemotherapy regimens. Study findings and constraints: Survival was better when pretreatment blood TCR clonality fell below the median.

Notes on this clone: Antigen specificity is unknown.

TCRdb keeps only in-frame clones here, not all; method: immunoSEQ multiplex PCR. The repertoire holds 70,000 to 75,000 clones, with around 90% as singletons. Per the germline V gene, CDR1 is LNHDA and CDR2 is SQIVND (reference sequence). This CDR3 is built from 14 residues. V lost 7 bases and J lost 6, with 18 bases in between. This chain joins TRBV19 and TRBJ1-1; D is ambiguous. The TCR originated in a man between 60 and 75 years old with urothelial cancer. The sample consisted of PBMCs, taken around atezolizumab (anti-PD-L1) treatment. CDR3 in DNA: TGTGCCAGTATAATAGGAGGGAGATTATCTGAAGCTTTCTTT. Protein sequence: CASIIGGRLSEAFF.